This TCR beta chain comes out of a study of T cell responses to AZD1222 COVID-19 vaccine. Measured with immunoSEQ multiplex PCR; TCRdb has only the in-frame clones, and not every one. In the table there are roughly 120,000 clones, roughly nine tenths of which are singletons. CDR1 and CDR2 (germline): SNHLY, FYNNEI. Trimming cost V 5 bases and J 7 bases, with 17 bases left between them. This CDR3 spans 14 amino acids. Researchers grouped second doses given at about 4 or about 12 weeks into one pool. The receptor was derived from an adult who received the AZD1222 COVID-19 vaccine. Sample: peripheral blood, taken 28 days after the second AZD1222 dose. The J gene is TRBJ1-2, the V gene TRBV2; maybe TRBD1 (5 bases). CDR3 protein: CASSPGQGGGGYTF. CDR3 nucleotides: TGTGCCAGCAGTCCAGGGCAGGGAGGTGGTGGCTACACCTTC.